This passage covers 30 T cell receptor beta chains from one sample sequenced in a study of shared clonotypes between healthy human individuals. Naive-designated CD8 cells lacked CD45RO, were positively enriched for CCR7, and omitted terminally differentiated effector memory CD45RA+ cells. Here immunoSEQ multiplex PCR was the method, and the copy in TCRdb shows in-frame clones only, minus some. The sample holds 2 million to 2.5 million clones, roughly 91% seen once. Sequencing was carried out using naive CD8+ T cells from PBMCs. These receptors came from a man younger than 35 in good health. Some clones in this sample may be carry-over from other donors' samples.

CDR3 coding DNA: TGCGCCAGCAGGCCCACCGTTTATACGGGAGCTAACAATGAGCAGTTCTTC. Its protein is CASRPTVYTGANNEQFF. The V gene is TRBV4-1, the J gene TRBJ2-1; TRBD2 is a possible D gene (6 bases). There are 17 residues in the CDR3. The V gene lost 6 bases and the J gene lost 5 bases, with 23 bases spanning the gap. Germline CDR1 MGHRA, CDR2 YSYEKL.

The chain employs TRBV5-1 and TRBJ2-7; tentative D call: TRBD2 (6 bases). Trimming removed 7 bases from V and 0 bases from J, with 17 bases in between. The CDR3 is 15 amino acids. Looked up from germline, CDR1 is SGHRS and CDR2 is YFSETQ. CDR3 sequence (DNA): TGCGCCAGCCGGCACGGACGGGGGAGCTCCTACGAGCAGTACTTC. Translating it yields CASRHGRGSSYEQYF.

V usage is TRBV5-1 and J usage is TRBJ2-5; 8 positions agree with TRBD1. The germline CDR1 and CDR2 sequences are SGHRS and YFSETQ. V was clipped by 0 bases and J by 1 base; unmatched bases: 14. There are 19 residues in the CDR3. As DNA, the CDR3 is TGCGCCAGCAGCTTGGCCGGTGGAACCGGGACAGGCATCCAAGAGACCCAGTACTTC. Translating it yields CASSLAGGTGTGIQETQYF.

The gene calls are TRBV28 and TRBJ1-4, with TRBD1 as a possible D gene (5 bases). With 6 bases removed from V and 6 bases from J, the gap between germline ends came to 14 bases. Germline CDR1 reads MDHEN; CDR2 reads SYDVKM. This CDR3 has 14 amino acids. CDR3 region: CASSPDSSDEKLFF. CDR3 bases: TGTGCCAGCAGCCCAGACAGTTCAGATGAAAAACTGTTTTTT.

The chain is built from TRBV7-5 and TRBJ1-1. TRBV7-5 corresponds to a pseudogene. This CDR3 has 16 residues. The CDR3 bases are TGTGCCAGAAGCTTAGTTTGTGAGAATAAGGGCACTGAAGCTTTCTTT. Translation gives CARSLVCENKGTEAFF.

The CDR3 reads CASTTGTSVYEQYF. The CDR3, as DNA: TGTGCCAGCACCACCGGGACTAGCGTCTACGAGCAGTACTTC. The chain combines TRBV28 with TRBJ2-7; 10 nucleotides line up with TRBD2. V lost 7 bases, J lost 3 bases, and 6 bases stayed unmatched. Germline assignment: CDR1 MDHEN and CDR2 SYDVKM. CDR3 length: 14 amino acids.

The J gene is TRBJ2-1, the V gene TRBV4-3; 11 nucleotides align to TRBD2. The CDR3 sequence is 19 residues long. The V gene's germline CDR1 is LGHNA and CDR2 YSLEER. Unmatched junction bases numbered 12, after V lost 1 base and J lost 4 bases. The CDR3 sequence: CASSQVIITGLAEYNEQFF. DNA of the CDR3: TGCGCCAGCAGCCAAGTAATAATCACGGGACTAGCGGAATACAATGAGCAGTTCTTC.

In DNA, the CDR3 is TGTGCCAGCAGTTACAATCCGGGACAAATTGAAAAACTGTTTTTT. This translates into CASSYNPGQIEKLFF. The chain carries TRBV6-5 and TRBJ1-4; D is possibly TRBD1 (6 bases). This CDR3 has 15 residues. Germline V gene sequence: CDR1 MNHEY, CDR2 SVGAGI. Trimming left V 2 bases short and J 7 bases short, with 14 bases between.

The CDR3, as DNA: TGTGCCAGCAGGGCTACAGATCACGGCTCCGATGAAGCTTTCTTT. Translation: CASRATDHGSDEAFF. The genes are TRBV6-5 and TRBJ1-1, with D uncertain. CDR3 size: 15 residues. Germline V gene sequence: CDR1 MNHEY, CDR2 SVGAGI. Deletions cut 6 bases from V and 7 bases from J, with 21 bases between.

The V call is TRBV4-3, the J call TRBJ2-5; a possible D gene is TRBD2 (6 bases). Deletions cut 0 bases from V and 4 bases from J, with 12 bases between. CDR1 and CDR2 (germline): LGHNA, YSLEER. The CDR3 contains 15 residues. The CDR3 DNA reads TGCGCCAGCAGCCAAGATTCCGGGGGTGGAGAGACCCAGTACTTC. Translated: CASSQDSGGGETQYF.

The gene calls are TRBV27 and TRBJ2-1, with TRBD1 identical over 9 bases. The CDR3 is 15 amino acids. V was pared by 2 bases and J by 4 bases, with 3 bases of the junction left unmatched. CDR1 and CDR2 from the germline V gene are MNHEY and SMNVEV (reference sequence). CDR3 protein: CASSLGTGRYNEQFF. CDR3 nucleotides: TGTGCCAGCAGTTTAGGGACAGGGAGGTACAATGAGCAGTTCTTC.

V usage is TRBV19 and J usage is TRBJ1-1; D is perhaps TRBD1 (5 bases). The V gene lost 9 bases and the J gene lost 5 bases, with 22 bases spanning the gap. The germline CDR1 and CDR2 sequences are LNHDA and SQIVND (reference sequence). This CDR3 has 15 residues. Here the CDR3 DNA reads TGTGCCAGCGGAGAAAGTGGACTCGGGGGAACTGAAGCTTTCTTT. It translates to CASGESGLGGTEAFF.

A single count supports this clone. The rearrangement joins TRBV27 to TRBJ2-1; possibly TRBD2 for D (6 bases). The CDR3 length is 16 residues. V shed 5 bases and J shed 0 bases, with 14 bases lying between them. CDR1 is MNHEY, CDR2 SMNVEV, per germline (reference sequence). CDR3 sequence (DNA): TGTGCCAGCAGTACCCGGGACTCTCTCTCCTACAATGAGCAGTTCTTC. Protein: CASSTRDSLSYNEQFF.

The V gene is TRBV7-6, the J gene TRBJ1-4; tentatively, D is TRBD1 (5 bases). Germline V gives CDR1 SGHVS, CDR2 FNYEAQ. This CDR3 contains 14 residues. Trimming left V 5 bases short and J 8 bases short, with 15 bases between. The CDR3, as DNA: TGTGCCAGCAGCCAGGTGGGGGGTTGGGAAAAACTGTTTTTT. Amino acids: CASSQVGGWEKLFF.

The chain is built from TRBV28 and TRBJ2-4; possible D gene TRBD1, 6 bases. From germline, CDR1 is MDHEN and CDR2 SYDVKM. The germline V and J ends were trimmed by 3 bases and 1 base, with 13 bases remaining between them. The CDR3 runs to 16 residues. In DNA form, the CDR3 reads TGTGCCAGCAGTTTGATTATGCAGGGGGCCAAAAACATTCAGTACTTC. Amino acid sequence: CASSLIMQGAKNIQYF.

The chain joins TRBV28 to TRBJ2-7; 8 bases agree with TRBD1. There are 15 residues in the CDR3. After removal of 5 bases from V and 6 bases from J, the junction contained 12 bases not matched to a gene. Per the germline V gene, CDR1 is MDHEN and CDR2 is SYDVKM. In DNA form, the CDR3 reads TGTGCCAGCAGTAAAATCCGGGACAGGAGCGGCGAGCAGTACTTC. It encodes CASSKIRDRSGEQYF.

DNA for the CDR3: TGTGCCTGGAGGTCCCCGCGGGAGCTGTACGAGCAGTACTTC. As protein: CAWRSPRELYEQYF. The rearrangement links TRBV30 to TRBJ2-7; 7 nucleotides agree with TRBD2. The length of the CDR3 is 14 residues. V lost 3 bases and J lost 4; bases outside the gene matches: 9. Germline assignment: CDR1 GTSNPN and CDR2 SVGIG (reference sequence).

The chain recombines TRBV28 with TRBJ2-7; D ambiguous. The CDR3 runs 11 residues. Per the germline V gene, CDR1 is MDHEN and CDR2 is SYDVKM. Trimming stripped 5 bases from V and 7 bases from J, with 9 bases between. For the CDR3, the DNA is TGTGCCAGCAGTCCTGGACGTGAGCAGTACTTC. This codes for CASSPGREQYF.

Comments on this clone: In the same sample, other DNA sequences code for this CDR3. The rearrangement joins TRBV7-9 to TRBJ1-2, with no clear D. The CDR3 covers 14 residues. Germline CDR1 is SEHNR and CDR2 is FQNEAQ (reference sequence). V lost 1 base and J lost 4, with 10 bases in between. The chain's CDR3 is CASSLVVRGYGYTF. CDR3 DNA: TGTGCCAGCAGCTTAGTGGTGAGAGGCTATGGCTACACCTTC.

This clone has a handful of counts. The chain employs TRBV5-1 and TRBJ1-1, with no clear D. With 0 bases removed from V and 2 bases from J, the gap between germline ends came to 8 bases. Germline V gene sequence: CDR1 SGHRS, CDR2 YFSETQ. This CDR3 has 14 residues. CDR3: CASSLGNTNTEAFF. CDR3 in DNA: TGCGCCAGCAGCTTGGGGAACACAAACACTGAAGCTTTCTTT. Drawing the rest from reference TRBV5-1 and TRBJ1-1, the complete variable domain is KAGVTQTPRYLIKTRGQQVTLSCSPISGHRSVSWYQQTPGQGLQFLFEYFSETQRNKGNFPGRFSGRQFSNSRSEMNVSTLELGDSALYLCASSLGNTNTEAFFGQGTRLTVV.

This chain uses TRBV19 with TRBJ1-1, with unresolved D. The CDR3 length is 16 residues. Germline V gene sequence: CDR1 LNHDA, CDR2 SQIVND (reference sequence). Trimming took off 4 bases at V and 1 base at J, with 16 bases between the two ends. DNA for the CDR3: TGTGCCAGTAGTACGGCGTACGACCCCGGGAACACTGAAGCTTTCTTT. Amino acid sequence: CASSTAYDPGNTEAFF.

The V and J genes are TRBV7-9 and TRBJ2-1; unclear D gene. The CDR3 consists of 14 residues. In germline, CDR1 is SEHNR, CDR2 FQNEAQ (reference sequence). The V and J ends lost 7 bases and 0 bases respectively, with 10 bases between them. CDR3 loop: CASIDPSSYNEQFF. The CDR3 DNA is TGTGCCAGCATTGACCCTAGCTCCTACAATGAGCAGTTCTTC.

This clone has a single count. Other DNA sequences within the sample encode an identical CDR3. The chain has TRBV5-6 and TRBJ1-5; TRBD1 is a possible D gene (6 bases). Germline CDR1 SGHDT, CDR2 YYEEEE. V dropped 0 bases and J dropped 4 bases, with 8 bases sitting between them. The CDR3 has 14 residues. This chain's CDR3 is CASSLGGGNQPQHF. The CDR3, as DNA: TGTGCCAGCAGCTTGGGAGGGGGTAATCAGCCCCAGCATTTT.

The V gene is TRBV10-1, the J gene TRBJ2-7; D is perhaps TRBD2 (6 bases). CDR1 and CDR2 (germline): WNHNN, SYGVQD (reference sequence). Trimming removed 8 bases at V and 2 bases at J, with 19 bases between. The CDR3 totals 15 residues. DNA of the CDR3: TGCGCCAGCGTGGGGGAGGCCCGGGCCGCCTACGAGCAGTACTTC. Translated: CASVGEARAAYEQYF.

This clone was seen a single time. This chain links TRBV7-3 with TRBJ2-2; TRBD2 matches 16 bases. The CDR3 extends over 16 amino acids. Germline V gene sequence: CDR1 SGHTA, CDR2 FQGTGA. V lost 5 bases to trimming and J lost 6 bases; unmatched junction nucleotides: 3. CDR3 region: CASSMGLAGGPGELFF. The CDR3 DNA follows: TGTGCCAGCAGCATGGGACTAGCGGGAGGGCCCGGGGAGCTGTTTTTT.

The CDR3 loop reads CAIQGRGDREQFF. For the CDR3, the DNA is TGTGCCATACAAGGGCGGGGGGACCGTGAGCAGTTCTTC. The chain employs TRBV27 and TRBJ2-1; 8 bases are shared with TRBD2. The germline V gene has CDR1 MNHEY and CDR2 SMNVEV (reference sequence). The CDR3 length is 13 residues. V dropped 10 bases and J dropped 9; count of bases not matched to a gene: 11.

The rearrangement uses TRBV27 and TRBJ2-7; 10 nucleotides line up with TRBD2. The CDR3 is 16 amino acids. Per the germline V gene, CDR1 is MNHEY and CDR2 is SMNVEV (reference sequence). V shed 5 bases and J 5 bases; nucleotides not matched to a gene: 12. The CDR3 coding sequence is TGTGCCAGCAGTAAAGGACTAGCGGACTTCCCGGACGAGCAGTACTTC. This translates into CASSKGLADFPDEQYF.

The chain employs TRBV4-3 and TRBJ1-2; 11 bases line up with TRBD1. The junction had 6 bases not matched to a gene; V was cut back by 4 bases and J by 8 bases. CDR3 length equals 14 residues. Germline values: CDR1 LGHNA, CDR2 YSLEER. The CDR3 reads CASSPGQGARGYTF. In DNA, the CDR3 is TGCGCCAGCAGCCCCGGACAGGGGGCACGGGGCTACACCTTC.

For this clone: Additional DNA sequences in this sample encode the identical CDR3. This chain uses TRBV6-5 with TRBJ1-3; D possibly corresponds to TRBD1 (5 bases). This CDR3 has 15 amino acids. Germline-derived CDR1 and CDR2 are MNHEY and SVGAGI. Between the trimmed V and J ends, which lost 0 bases and 0 bases, there was a span of 6 bases. The CDR3 protein is CASSYSGDSGNTIYF. Written as DNA, the CDR3 is TGTGCCAGCAGTTACTCAGGGGACTCTGGAAACACCATATATTTT.

The V and J genes are TRBV7-9 and TRBJ2-7; 9 bases fit TRBD1. V lost 5 bases and J lost 2; bases outside the gene matches: 10. Germline CDR1 SEHNR, CDR2 FQNEAQ (reference sequence). The CDR3 has 16 amino acids. CDR3 amino acids: CASSPEGTGITYEQYF. CDR3 DNA sequence: TGTGCCAGCAGCCCCGAGGGGACAGGGATTACCTACGAGCAGTACTTC.